This T cell receptor beta chain originates from a study of Tregs in tolerant kidney transplant recipients (dated by TCRdb to between 2018 and 2021). Regarding the complete study: The study used TCRbeta sequencing to identify donor-specific regulatory T cells before combined kidney and bone marrow transplantation, then tracked those cells after transplant. TCRbeta repertoire sequencing was used in a few healthy controls to compare several ways of expanding Tregs specific for an allogeneic donor.

What the study reported, not specific to this receptor: The study was constrained by small patient numbers, and validation of the findings is required in larger populations and under other immunosuppression protocols. Biological reproducibility was not directly addressed, though technical replication error appeared minimal. The most biologically relevant and donor-specific TCRbeta repertoire appeared to be identified by expanding Tregs with activated donor B cells.

To note about this clone: The antigen it recognizes is unknown. Within one base of it there is no much larger clone, and no base qualities were kept.

Sequences SGHTS (CDR1) and YDEGEE (CDR2) are obtained from the germline V gene. V sheds 1 base and J sheds 4 bases, leaving 7 bases between their ends. The CDR3 sequence holds 13 residues, the cysteine and phenylalanine included. Only CDR3 DNA remains: 39 bases, in frame from the first base. Genomic DNA was extracted from sorted cells with the QIAGEN DNeasy Blood and Tissue Kit for TCRbeta CDR3 sequencing. High-throughput TCRbeta CDR3 sequencing was carried out commercially through immunoSEQ, with PCR amplification with bias correction and internal controls included. As for how the authors treated the data: A unique productive TCRbeta sequence was defined by the CDR3 nucleotide sequence when primers matched, and otherwise by the CDR3 amino acid sequence together with the Vbeta and Jbeta genes. To correct for sorting error, sequences found in more than one sorted population at a frequency ratio of 2:1 or less were discarded, and the remaining shared sequences were assigned to the population with the higher frequency. Sequences were defined as donor-reactive when expanded at least 5-fold in CFSE-low cells versus unstimulated cells and present at a frequency of at least 0.01% in CFSE-low cells. Jensen-Shannon divergence calculated on the top 100 TCRbeta sequences ranked by frequency was used to measure repertoire divergence. For samples with multiple sequencing runs, sorting error was corrected in each run separately before the runs were combined. Held by TCRdb, this immuneACCESS table contains in-frame sequences only and omits some clones. Under half of the omission traces to an unresolved V gene where checked; the cause of the rest is unknown. V and J calls and clone size are those listed in that table; D and trimming were worked out from the DNA. A total of some 250,000 clones appear in this sample, 84% of them only once. The ten top clones hold approximately 0.69% of the sample.

Thawed PBMCs were FACS-sorted into unstimulated Tregs (CD4+CD25+CD127-), CD4+ non-Tregs (CD4+CD25-), CD4 cells and CD8 cells. Blood from healthy controls was obtained either as purchased buffy coats or from healthy volunteers. Healthy control blood was processed to PBMCs by Ficoll density gradient and cryopreserved, and patient PBMCs were collected before and after transplant. In this chain, TRBV5-8 is recombined with TRBJ2-3; a confident D gene designation cannot be given. Sequenced: CD4+ T cells from blood. This clonotype was sampled from a human donor in good health. The sequence in DNA is TGTGCCAGCAGCTTGTGGGTTTCAGATACGCAGTATTTT. It codes for CASSLWVSDTQYF.